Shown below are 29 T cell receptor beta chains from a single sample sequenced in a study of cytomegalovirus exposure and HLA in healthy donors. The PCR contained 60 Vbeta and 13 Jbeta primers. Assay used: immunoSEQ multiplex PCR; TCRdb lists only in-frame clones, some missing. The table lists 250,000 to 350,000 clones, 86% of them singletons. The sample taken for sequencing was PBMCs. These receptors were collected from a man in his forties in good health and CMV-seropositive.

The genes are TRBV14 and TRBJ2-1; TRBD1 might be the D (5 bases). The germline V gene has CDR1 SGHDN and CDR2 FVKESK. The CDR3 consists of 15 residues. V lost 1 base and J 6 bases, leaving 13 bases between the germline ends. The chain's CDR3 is CASSQAQGSINEQFF. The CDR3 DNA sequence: TGTGCCAGCAGCCAAGCCCAGGGAAGTATCAATGAGCAGTTCTTC.

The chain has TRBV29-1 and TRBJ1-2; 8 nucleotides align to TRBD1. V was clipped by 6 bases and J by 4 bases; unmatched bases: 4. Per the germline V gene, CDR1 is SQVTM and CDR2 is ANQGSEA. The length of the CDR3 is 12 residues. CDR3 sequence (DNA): TGCAGCGTGAGGACAGGGACCTATGGCTACACCTTC. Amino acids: CSVRTGTYGYTF.

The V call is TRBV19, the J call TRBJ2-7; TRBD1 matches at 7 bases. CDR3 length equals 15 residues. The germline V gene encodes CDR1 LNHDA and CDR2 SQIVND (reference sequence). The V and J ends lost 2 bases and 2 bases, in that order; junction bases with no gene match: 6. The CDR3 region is CASSILNRGAYEQYF. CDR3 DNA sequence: TGTGCCAGTAGTATATTGAACAGGGGCGCCTACGAGCAGTACTTC. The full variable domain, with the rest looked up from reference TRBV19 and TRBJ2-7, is DGGITQSPKYLFRKEGQNVTLSCEQNLNHDAMYWYRQDPGQGLRLIYYSQIVNDFQKGDIAEGYSVSREKKESFPLTVTSAQKNPTAFYLCASSILNRGAYEQYFGPGTRLTVT.

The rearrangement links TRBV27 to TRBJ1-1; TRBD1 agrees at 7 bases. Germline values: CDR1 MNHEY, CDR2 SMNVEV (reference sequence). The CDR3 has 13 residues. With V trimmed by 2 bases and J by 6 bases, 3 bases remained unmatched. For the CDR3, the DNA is TGTGCCAGCAGTTTAACAGGGGATCCTGAAGCTTTCTTT. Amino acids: CASSLTGDPEAFF.

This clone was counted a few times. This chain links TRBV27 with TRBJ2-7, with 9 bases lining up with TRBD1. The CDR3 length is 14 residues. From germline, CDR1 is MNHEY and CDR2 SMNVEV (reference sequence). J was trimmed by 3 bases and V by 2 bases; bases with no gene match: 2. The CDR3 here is CASSLGDRVYEQYF. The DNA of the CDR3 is TGTGCCAGCAGTTTAGGGGACAGGGTCTACGAGCAGTACTTC.

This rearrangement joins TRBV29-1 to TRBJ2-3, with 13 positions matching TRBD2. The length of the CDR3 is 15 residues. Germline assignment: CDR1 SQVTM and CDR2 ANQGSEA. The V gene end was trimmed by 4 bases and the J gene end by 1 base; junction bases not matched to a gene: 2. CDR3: CSVAGTSGGTDTQYF. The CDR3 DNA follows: TGCAGCGTTGCCGGGACTAGCGGGGGCACAGATACGCAGTATTTT.

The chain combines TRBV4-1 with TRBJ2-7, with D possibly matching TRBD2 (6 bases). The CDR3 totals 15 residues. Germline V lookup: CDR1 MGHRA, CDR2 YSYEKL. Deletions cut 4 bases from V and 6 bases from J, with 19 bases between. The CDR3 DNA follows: TGCGCCAGCAGCCGGCCCTTGGGGGAGGACTCCGAGCAGTACTTC. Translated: CASSRPLGEDSEQYF.

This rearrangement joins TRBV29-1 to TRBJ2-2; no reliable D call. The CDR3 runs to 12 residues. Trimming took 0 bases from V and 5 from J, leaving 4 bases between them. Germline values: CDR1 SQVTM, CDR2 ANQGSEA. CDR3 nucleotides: TGCAGCGTTGAAGATCCTACCGGGGAGCTGTTTTTT. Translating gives CSVEDPTGELFF.

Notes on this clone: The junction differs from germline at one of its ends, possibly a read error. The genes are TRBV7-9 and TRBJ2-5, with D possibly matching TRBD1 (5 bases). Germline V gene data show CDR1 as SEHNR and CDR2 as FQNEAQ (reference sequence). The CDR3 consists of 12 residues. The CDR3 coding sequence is TGTTCCAGCAGCTTATCAGGGGAGACCCAGTACTTC. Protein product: CSSSLSGETQYF.

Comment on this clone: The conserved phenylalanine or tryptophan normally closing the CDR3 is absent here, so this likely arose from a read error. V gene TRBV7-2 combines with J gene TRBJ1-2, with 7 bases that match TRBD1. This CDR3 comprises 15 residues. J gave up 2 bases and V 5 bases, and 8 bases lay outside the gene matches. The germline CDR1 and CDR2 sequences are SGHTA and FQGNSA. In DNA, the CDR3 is TGTGCCAGCAGCCTTAGGACAGGAGACAACTATGGCTACACCCTC. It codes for CASSLRTGDNYGYTL.

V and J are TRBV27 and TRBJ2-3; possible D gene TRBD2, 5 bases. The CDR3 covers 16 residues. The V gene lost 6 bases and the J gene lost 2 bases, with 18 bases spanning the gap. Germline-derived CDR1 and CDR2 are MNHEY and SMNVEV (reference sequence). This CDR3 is CASSPWVSGNTDTQYF. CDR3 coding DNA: TGTGCCAGCAGCCCCTGGGTTTCGGGAAACACAGATACGCAGTATTTT.

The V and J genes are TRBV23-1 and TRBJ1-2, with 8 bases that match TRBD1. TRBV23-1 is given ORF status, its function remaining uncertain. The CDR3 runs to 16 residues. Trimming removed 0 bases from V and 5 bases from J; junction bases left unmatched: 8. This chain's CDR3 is CASSQSRTGMGYGYTF. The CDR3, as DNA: TGCGCCAGCAGTCAATCGAGGACAGGGATGGGGTATGGCTACACCTTC.

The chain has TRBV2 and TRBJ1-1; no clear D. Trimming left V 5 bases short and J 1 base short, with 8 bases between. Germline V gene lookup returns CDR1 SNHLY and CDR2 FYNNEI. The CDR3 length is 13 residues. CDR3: CASSFTGNTEAFF. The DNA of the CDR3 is TGTGCCAGCAGTTTTACCGGGAACACTGAAGCTTTCTTT.

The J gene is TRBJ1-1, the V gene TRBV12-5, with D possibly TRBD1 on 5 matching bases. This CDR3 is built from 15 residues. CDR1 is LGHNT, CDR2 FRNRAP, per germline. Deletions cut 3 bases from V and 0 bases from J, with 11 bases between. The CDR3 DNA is TGTGCTAGTGGTTTAGGGGTAGGGGTGAACACTGAAGCTTTCTTT. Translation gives CASGLGVGVNTEAFF.

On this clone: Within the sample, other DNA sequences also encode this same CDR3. CDR3 in DNA: TGCAGCGTCGGGGGGTTGTCCTACGAGCAGTACTTC. The encoded protein is CSVGGLSYEQYF. The chain links TRBV29-1 to TRBJ2-7, with 7 bases that match TRBD2. V shed 6 bases, J shed 1 base, and the junction held 3 bases outside the gene matches. Germline CDR1 reads SQVTM; CDR2 reads ANQGSEA. The CDR3 consists of 12 residues.

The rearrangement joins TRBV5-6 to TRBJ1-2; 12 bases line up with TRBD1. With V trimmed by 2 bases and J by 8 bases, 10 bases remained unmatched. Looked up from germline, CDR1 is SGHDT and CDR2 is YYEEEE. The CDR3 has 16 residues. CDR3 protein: CASSLIPGQGAGGYTF. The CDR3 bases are TGTGCCAGCAGCTTAATACCGGGACAGGGGGCCGGAGGCTACACCTTC.

For the CDR3, the DNA is TGTGCCAGTAATGACGGGAGCTCCTACAATGAGCAGTTCTTC. Residues: CASNDGSSYNEQFF. V is TRBV19 and J is TRBJ2-1, with a possible D match to TRBD2 (6 bases). The CDR3 is 14 amino acids. V was clipped by 7 bases and J by 0 bases, with 10 bases between them. CDR1 and CDR2 from the germline V gene are LNHDA and SQIVND (reference sequence).

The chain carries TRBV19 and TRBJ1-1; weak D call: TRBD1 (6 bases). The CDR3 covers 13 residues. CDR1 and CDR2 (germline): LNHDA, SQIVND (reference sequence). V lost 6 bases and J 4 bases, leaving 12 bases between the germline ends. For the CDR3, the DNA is TGTGCCAGTAGGAACAGGGCCGGCACTGAAGCTTTCTTT. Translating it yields CASRNRAGTEAFF. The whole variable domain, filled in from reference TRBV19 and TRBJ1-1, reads DGGITQSPKYLFRKEGQNVTLSCEQNLNHDAMYWYRQDPGQGLRLIYYSQIVNDFQKGDIAEGYSVSREKKESFPLTVTSAQKNPTAFYLCASRNRAGTEAFFGQGTRLTVV.

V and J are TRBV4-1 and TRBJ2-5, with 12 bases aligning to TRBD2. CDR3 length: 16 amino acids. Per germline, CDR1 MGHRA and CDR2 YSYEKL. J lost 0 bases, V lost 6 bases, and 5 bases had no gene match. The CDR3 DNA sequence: TGCGCCAGCAGGCCTGGACTAGCGGGATACCAAGAGACCCAGTACTTC. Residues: CASRPGLAGYQETQYF.

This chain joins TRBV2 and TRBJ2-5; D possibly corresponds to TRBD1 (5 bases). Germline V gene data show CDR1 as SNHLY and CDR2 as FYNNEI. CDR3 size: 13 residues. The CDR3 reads CGTTLGAQETQYF. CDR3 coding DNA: TGTGGGACAACCTTAGGGGCCCAAGAGACCCAGTACTTC. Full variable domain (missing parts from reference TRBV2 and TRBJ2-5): EPEVTQTPSHQVTQMGQEVILRCVPISNHLYFYWYRQILGQKVEFLVSFYNNEISEKSEIFDDQFSVERPDGSNFTLKIRSTKLEDSAMYFCGTTLGAQETQYFGPGTRLLVL.

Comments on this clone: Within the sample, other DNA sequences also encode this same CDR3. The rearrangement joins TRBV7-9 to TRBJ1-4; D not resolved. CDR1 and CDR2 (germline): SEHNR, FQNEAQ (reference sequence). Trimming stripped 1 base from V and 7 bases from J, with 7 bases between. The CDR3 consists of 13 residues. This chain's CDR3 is CASSLGAGEKLFF. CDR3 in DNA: TGTGCCAGCAGCTTAGGAGCAGGTGAAAAACTGTTTTTT.

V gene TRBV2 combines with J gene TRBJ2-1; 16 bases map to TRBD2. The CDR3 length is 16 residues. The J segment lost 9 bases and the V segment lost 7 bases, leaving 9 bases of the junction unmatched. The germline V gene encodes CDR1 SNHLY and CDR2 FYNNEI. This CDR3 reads CASILGLAGGPGEQFF. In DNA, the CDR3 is TGTGCCAGCATCCTGGGACTAGCGGGAGGGCCCGGTGAGCAGTTCTTC.

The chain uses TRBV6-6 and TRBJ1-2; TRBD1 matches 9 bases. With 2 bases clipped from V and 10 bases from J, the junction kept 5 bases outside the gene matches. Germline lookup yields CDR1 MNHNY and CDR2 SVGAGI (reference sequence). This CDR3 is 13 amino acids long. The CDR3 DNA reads TGTGCCAGCAGTTACCCCGGGACAGGGTCCTACACCTTC. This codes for CASSYPGTGSYTF.

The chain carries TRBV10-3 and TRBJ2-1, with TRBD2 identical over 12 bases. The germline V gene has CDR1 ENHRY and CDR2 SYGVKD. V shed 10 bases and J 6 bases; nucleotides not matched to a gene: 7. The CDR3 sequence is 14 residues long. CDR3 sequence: CATSTSGSPNEQFF. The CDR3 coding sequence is TGTGCCACGTCGACTAGCGGGAGCCCCAATGAGCAGTTCTTC.

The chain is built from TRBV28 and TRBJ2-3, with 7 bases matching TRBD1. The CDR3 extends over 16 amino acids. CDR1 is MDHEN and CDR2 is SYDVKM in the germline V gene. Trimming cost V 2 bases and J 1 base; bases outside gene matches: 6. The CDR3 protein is CASSLVTGLGTDTQYF. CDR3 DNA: TGTGCCAGCAGTTTAGTGACAGGGTTGGGCACAGATACGCAGTATTTT.

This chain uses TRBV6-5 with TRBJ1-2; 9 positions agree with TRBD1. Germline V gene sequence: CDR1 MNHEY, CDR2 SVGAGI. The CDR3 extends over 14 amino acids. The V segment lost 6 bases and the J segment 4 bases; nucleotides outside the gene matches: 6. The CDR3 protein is CASRPGTGSYGYTF. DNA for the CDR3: TGTGCCAGCAGACCCGGGACAGGGAGCTATGGCTACACCTTC.

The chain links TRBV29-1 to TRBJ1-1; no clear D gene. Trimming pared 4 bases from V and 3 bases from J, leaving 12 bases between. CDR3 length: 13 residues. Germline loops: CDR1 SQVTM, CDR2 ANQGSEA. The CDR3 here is CSVVYSVDTEAFF. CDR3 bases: TGCAGCGTTGTCTACTCGGTGGACACTGAAGCTTTCTTT.

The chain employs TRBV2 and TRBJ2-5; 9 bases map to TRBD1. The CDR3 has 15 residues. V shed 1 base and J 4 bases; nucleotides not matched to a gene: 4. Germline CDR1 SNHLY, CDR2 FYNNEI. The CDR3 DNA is TGTGCCAGCAGTGAAGGGGACAGGGCGGGAGAGACCCAGTACTTC. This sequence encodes CASSEGDRAGETQYF.

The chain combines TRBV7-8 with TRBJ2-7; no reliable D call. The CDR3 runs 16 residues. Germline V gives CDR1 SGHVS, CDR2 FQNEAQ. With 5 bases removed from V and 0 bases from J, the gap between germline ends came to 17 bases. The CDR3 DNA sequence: TGTGCCAGCAGCCTCGGGTCTTCCCAGAGCTCCTACGAGCAGTACTTC. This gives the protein CASSLGSSQSSYEQYF.